The clone carrying this T cell receptor (beta chain) was picked up many times. These data come from a study of regulatory T cells in long-lasting Graves disease. This CDR3 region has 15 residues. Germline V gives CDR1 MNHEY, CDR2 SVGAGI. The V end lost 2 bases, the J end lost 5 bases, and 12 bases lay between the germline ends. iRepertoire HTBI primers and Arm-PCR of CDR3 regions built TCR beta libraries. TCRdb used MiXCR to reprocess the multiplex PCR reads, holding one entry per CDR3 protein. The data show 350,000 to 500,000 distinct CDR3 sequences, 20% to 25% seen once. Time point noted: persistent/refractory GD, antithyroid drugs over 5 years with positive TRAb. Scientists built the TCR library using RNA that was extracted from PBMCs.

The sequenced sample was peripheral blood mononuclear cells (PBMCs), obtained when the disease was refractory, from a patient treated with antithyroid drugs. This clonotype was sampled from a female donor with Graves disease. The chain links TRBV6-5 to TRBJ2-2; weak D call: TRBD1 (6 bases). The CDR3 loop reads CASSYAQGITGELFF. The CDR3 coding sequence is TGTGCCAGCAGTTACGCTCAGGGGATTACCGGGGAGCTGTTTTTT.